This T cell receptor beta chain was captured by sequencing in a study of molecular identifiers for immune sequencing clone quantification. Study-wide findings and caveats: Underestimated sizes of highly expanded clones could result from identical TCR molecules that share a barcode. For effector cells, clones above 20 RNA copies held over 98% of molecules; for naive cells, under 1%. Jurkat TCR RNA spiked in from one cell reportedly remained identifiable amid about a million naive cells.

Libraries from naive CD8 cells were generated from approximately 20,000 to 980,000 sorted cells (with 10%, 30% or 50% RNA). The count of this clonotype is one. Its antigen is unidentified. TCRdb itself ran the PCR reads through MiXCR, one entry per CDR3 protein. The top ten hold about 0.9% of the sample, which has approximately 670,000 distinct CDR3 sequences, around 20% seen once. The CDR3 extends over 14 amino acids. Trimming left V 7 bases short and J 2 bases short, with 14 bases between. CDR1 and CDR2 (germline): SNHLY, FYNNEI. The source material was naive CD8+ T cells from blood, with Jurkat cell RNA spiked in. Subset denoted: FACS-sorted CD8+CD4-CCR7+CD45RA+ naive T cells. The receptor was isolated from a human donor in good health. Some libraries in this study had Jurkat cell RNA spiked in. The gene calls are TRBV2 and TRBJ1-2, with D possibly being TRBD1 (6 bases). The CDR3 reads CASTDGQSNYGYTF. The DNA of the CDR3 is TGTGCCAGCACTGACGGACAGTCGAACTATGGCTACACCTTC.